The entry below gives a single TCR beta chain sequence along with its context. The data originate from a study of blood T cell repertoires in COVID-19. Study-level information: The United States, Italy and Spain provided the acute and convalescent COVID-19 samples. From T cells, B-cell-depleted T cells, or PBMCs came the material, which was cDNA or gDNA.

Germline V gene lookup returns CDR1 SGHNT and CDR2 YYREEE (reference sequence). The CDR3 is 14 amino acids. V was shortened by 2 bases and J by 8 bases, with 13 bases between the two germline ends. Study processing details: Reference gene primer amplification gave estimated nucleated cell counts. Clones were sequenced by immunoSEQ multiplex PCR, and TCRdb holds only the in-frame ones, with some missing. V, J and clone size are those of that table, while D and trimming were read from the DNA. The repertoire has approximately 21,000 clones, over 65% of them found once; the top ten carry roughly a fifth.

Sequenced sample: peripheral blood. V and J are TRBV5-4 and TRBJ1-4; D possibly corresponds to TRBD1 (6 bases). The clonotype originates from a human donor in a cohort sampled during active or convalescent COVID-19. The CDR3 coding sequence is TGTGCCAGCAGCTTTTTTGGGGGCGCAGAAAAACTGTTTTTT. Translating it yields CASSFFGGAEKLFF.